This record concerns one T cell receptor beta chain sequence. As yet, its antigen is unknown. The record originates from a study of shared clonotypes between healthy human individuals. Background on the study: A couple of women and a few men aged 18 to 49 made up the donors.

The CDR3 length is 15 residues. From germline, CDR1 is LNHDA and CDR2 SQIVND (reference sequence). V lost 7 bases and J 1 base, leaving 17 bases between the germline ends. Study-wide findings and caveats: Unshared clonotypes carried lower generation probabilities than those common to all four donors. A limitation of the genetic and exposure-history diversity represented arose from few donors. Memory subsets generally showed lower estimated richness than naive subsets.

Data came from immunoSEQ multiplex PCR; TCRdb stores just in-frame clones and leaves some out. The table records millions of clones, approximately 90% of them present only once. The specimen sequenced was naive CD4+ T cells sorted from blood. The subset was: CD45RA+ positively selected. The source of this sequence is a man aged 18 to 30 in good health. This rearrangement joins TRBV19 to TRBJ2-7, with D perhaps TRBD1 (6 bases). This chain's CDR3 is CASTNEWGPSYEQYF. The CDR3, as DNA: TGTGCCAGTACCAATGAATGGGGGCCTTCCTACGAGCAGTACTTC. Full variable domain (rest looked up from reference TRBV19 and TRBJ2-7): DGGITQSPKYLFRKEGQNVTLSCEQNLNHDAMYWYRQDPGQGLRLIYYSQIVNDFQKGDIAEGYSVSREKKESFPLTVTSAQKNPTAFYLCASTNEWGPSYEQYFGPGTRLTVT.